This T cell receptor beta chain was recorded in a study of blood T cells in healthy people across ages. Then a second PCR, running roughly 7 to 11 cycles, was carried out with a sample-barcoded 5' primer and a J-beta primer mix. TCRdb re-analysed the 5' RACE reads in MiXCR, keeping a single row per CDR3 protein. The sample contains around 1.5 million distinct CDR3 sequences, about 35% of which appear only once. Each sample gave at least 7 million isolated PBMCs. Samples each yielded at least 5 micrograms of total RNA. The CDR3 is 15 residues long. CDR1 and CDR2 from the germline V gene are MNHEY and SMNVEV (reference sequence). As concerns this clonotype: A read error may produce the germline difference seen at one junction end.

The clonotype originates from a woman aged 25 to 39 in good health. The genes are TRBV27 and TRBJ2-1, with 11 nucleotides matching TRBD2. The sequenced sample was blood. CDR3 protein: CASTIGTSGNNKQFF. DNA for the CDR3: TGTGCCAGCACCATAGGGACTAGCGGAAACAATAAGCAGTTCTTC.